Listed below are T cell receptor beta chains from one sample, sequenced in a study of blood T cell repertoires in COVID-19. Profiling relied on immunoSEQ multiplex PCR, and the TCRdb table lists in-frame clones only, not all of them. The sample consists of more than 95,000 clones, about 90% of them appearing once. The sequenced sample consisted of peripheral blood. These receptor sequences come from a man aged 45 to 65 with acute or convalescent COVID-19. Each CDR3 is given with its conserved first and last residue. The D gene is left open where the match is weak. Size values are once, few and many counts, or a class for expanded clones, and some rows have none.

J gene: TRBJ1-4; CDR3 length: 15; D gene: NA; V gene: TRBV28; clone size: NA; CDR3 DNA: TGTGCCAGCAGCTCCCTAGTTGCCGGCTATGAAAAACTGTTTTTT; CDR3 protein: CASSSLVAGYEKLFF
J gene: TRBJ1-3; CDR3 length: 15; D gene: TRBD1; V gene: TRBV28; clone size: NA; CDR3 DNA: TGTGCCAGCACCAAGGGACAGGGGTCTGGAAACACCATATATTTT; CDR3 protein: CASTKGQGSGNTIYF
J gene: TRBJ1-1; CDR3 length: 13; D gene: NA; V gene: TRBV30; clone size: NA; CDR3 DNA: TGTGCCTGGAGTGACGGGGGGGGGACTGAAGCTTTCTTT; CDR3 protein: CAWSDGGGTEAFF
J gene: TRBJ2-3; CDR3 length: 18; D gene: TRBD2; V gene: TRBV19; clone size: once; CDR3 DNA: TGTGCCAGTAGTATAGCCTCTCTAGCGGGAGTTCGGGCAGATACGCAGTATTTT; CDR3 protein: CASSIASLAGVRADTQYF
J gene: TRBJ2-1; CDR3 length: 17; D gene: TRBD2; V gene: TRBV7-9; clone size: NA; CDR3 DNA: TGTGCCAGCAGCTTAGGGCTAGCGGTTAGCTCCTACAATGAGCAGTTCTTC; CDR3 protein: CASSLGLAVSSYNEQFF
J gene: TRBJ1-2; CDR3 length: 15; D gene: TRBD1; V gene: TRBV28; clone size: NA; CDR3 DNA: TGTGCCAGCTCCGGCACAGGGGGGGGTGCCCGCGGCTACACCTTC; CDR3 protein: CASSGTGGGARGYTF
J gene: TRBJ2-2; CDR3 length: 14; D gene: NA; V gene: TRBV6-4; clone size: NA; CDR3 DNA: TGTGCCAGCAGCTCTAGCGCTAACACCGGGGAGCTGTTTTTT; CDR3 protein: CASSSSANTGELFF
J gene: TRBJ1-1; CDR3 length: 12; D gene: TRBD1; V gene: TRBV3-1/TRBV3-2; clone size: NA; CDR3 DNA: TGTGCCAGCAGCTTGGACAGGGGAGAAGCTTTCTTT; CDR3 protein: CASSLDRGEAFF
J gene: TRBJ2-1; CDR3 length: 14; D gene: TRBD1; V gene: TRBV5-6; clone size: once; CDR3 DNA: TGTGCCAGCAGCTTGGGACAGGGGGTCAATGAGCAGTTCTTC; CDR3 protein: CASSLGQGVNEQFF
J gene: TRBJ1-5; CDR3 length: 15; D gene: TRBD1; V gene: TRBV2; clone size: once; CDR3 DNA: TGTGCCAGCAGTGTTCGGACAGGGAATCCCCAGCCCCAGCATTTT; CDR3 protein: CASSVRTGNPQPQHF
J gene: TRBJ1-2; CDR3 length: 13; D gene: TRBD1; V gene: TRBV30; clone size: NA; CDR3 DNA: TGTGCCTGGAGTGTACAGGGGGCGGGTGGCTACACCTTC; CDR3 protein: CAWSVQGAGGYTF
J gene: TRBJ2-1; CDR3 length: 14; D gene: NA; V gene: TRBV19; clone size: NA; CDR3 DNA: TGTGCCAGTAGTTTCCCGGGACTCCACAATGAGCAGTTCTTC; CDR3 protein: CASSFPGLHNEQFF
J gene: TRBJ2-1; CDR3 length: 17; D gene: TRBD2; V gene: TRBV9; clone size: NA; CDR3 DNA: TGTGCCAGCAGCGTAAGCCCCGGGAGGGCCTGGGACAATGAGCAGTTCTTC; CDR3 protein: CASSVSPGRAWDNEQFF
J gene: TRBJ1-3; CDR3 length: 15; D gene: NA; V gene: TRBV6-5; clone size: NA; CDR3 DNA: TGTGCCAGCAGCGCTTCGGACAACTCTGGAAACACCATATATTTT; CDR3 protein: CASSASDNSGNTIYF
J gene: TRBJ1-5; CDR3 length: 15; D gene: NA; V gene: TRBV28; clone size: NA; CDR3 DNA: TGTGCCAGCAGTTCCCCCCGGAGGGTAGGCCAGCCCCAGCATTTT; CDR3 protein: CASSSPRRVGQPQHF
J gene: TRBJ2-7; CDR3 length: 17; D gene: NA; V gene: TRBV5-1; clone size: NA; CDR3 DNA: TGCGCCAGCAGCTTAGGAGAGGGGGGGATAAAACCCTACGAGCAGTACTTC; CDR3 protein: CASSLGEGGIKPYEQYF
J gene: TRBJ2-7; CDR3 length: 15; D gene: NA; V gene: TRBV5-4; clone size: NA; CDR3 DNA: TGTGCCAGCAGCTTGGACAGGGACACTCTCTACGAGCAGTACTTC; CDR3 protein: CASSLDRDTLYEQYF
J gene: TRBJ1-2; CDR3 length: 13; D gene: NA; V gene: TRBV6-1; clone size: NA; CDR3 DNA: TGTGCCAGCAGTGAACCGGGAAGAAGAGGCTACACCTTC; CDR3 protein: CASSEPGRRGYTF
J gene: TRBJ1-6; CDR3 length: 16; D gene: TRBD1; V gene: TRBV3-1/TRBV3-2; clone size: NA; CDR3 DNA: TGTGCCAGCAGCCCCCTCCGAGGACAGGGAAATTCACCCCTCCACTTT; CDR3 protein: CASSPLRGQGNSPLHF
J gene: TRBJ1-5; CDR3 length: 13; D gene: NA; V gene: TRBV27; clone size: NA; CDR3 DNA: TGTGCCAGCAGTACCGGTCCTTATCAGCCCCAGCATTTT; CDR3 protein: CASSTGPYQPQHF
J gene: TRBJ2-5; CDR3 length: 16; D gene: TRBD2; V gene: TRBV7-9; clone size: once; CDR3 DNA: TGTGCCAGCAGCCGACCGGGACTAGCGGGAAGGGAGACCCAGTACTTC; CDR3 protein: CASSRPGLAGRETQYF
J gene: TRBJ2-3; CDR3 length: 10; D gene: NA; V gene: TRBV12-3/TRBV12-4; clone size: NA; CDR3 DNA: TGTGCCAGCAGCTCAGATACGCAGTATTTT; CDR3 protein: CASSSDTQYF
J gene: TRBJ2-1; CDR3 length: 16; D gene: TRBD1; V gene: TRBV5-4; clone size: NA; CDR3 DNA: TGTGCCAGCAGCTTGGGGGGGGGACAGGGAGGAGATGAGCAGTTCTTC; CDR3 protein: CASSLGGGQGGDEQFF
J gene: TRBJ2-7; CDR3 length: 14; D gene: NA; V gene: TRBV6-6; clone size: NA; CDR3 DNA: TGTGCCAGCTCCTGGGGGCTAGCTAGGTACGAGCAGTACTTC; CDR3 protein: CASSWGLARYEQYF
J gene: TRBJ2-2; CDR3 length: 15; D gene: TRBD2; V gene: TRBV14; clone size: NA; CDR3 DNA: TGTGCCAGCAGCCTTAGCGGGAGGAACACCGGGGAGCTGTTTTTT; CDR3 protein: CASSLSGRNTGELFF
J gene: TRBJ1-3; CDR3 length: 13; D gene: TRBD1; V gene: TRBV4-1; clone size: NA; CDR3 DNA: TGCGCCAGCAGCCAAGCCCAGGGGGACACCATATATTTT; CDR3 protein: CASSQAQGDTIYF
J gene: TRBJ2-7; CDR3 length: 16; D gene: TRBD2; V gene: TRBV10-2; clone size: NA; CDR3 DNA: TGCGCCAGCAGTGATCCGGGGGGGGCCCCCTCCTACGAGCAGTACTTC; CDR3 protein: CASSDPGGAPSYEQYF
J gene: TRBJ1-2; CDR3 length: 14; D gene: TRBD1; V gene: TRBV5-1; clone size: NA; CDR3 DNA: TGCGCCAGCAGCTCCACAGGGGGGAGATATGGCTACACCTTC; CDR3 protein: CASSSTGGRYGYTF
J gene: TRBJ2-7; CDR3 length: 14; D gene: NA; V gene: TRBV29-1; clone size: NA; CDR3 DNA: TGCAGCGTTGAGGACCGGGACACCACCTACGAGCAGTACTTC; CDR3 protein: CSVEDRDTTYEQYF
J gene: TRBJ2-7; CDR3 length: 14; D gene: TRBD2; V gene: TRBV6-5; clone size: few; CDR3 DNA: TGTGCCAGCAGCTATTATGCTAGCGGCTACGAGCAGTACTTC; CDR3 protein: CASSYYASGYEQYF
J gene: TRBJ2-7; CDR3 length: 13; D gene: TRBD1; V gene: TRBV19; clone size: NA; CDR3 DNA: TGTGCCAGTAGGGACAGGAGTGGCTACGAGCAGTACTTC; CDR3 protein: CASRDRSGYEQYF
J gene: TRBJ1-3; CDR3 length: 14; D gene: NA; V gene: TRBV10-2; clone size: NA; CDR3 DNA: TGCGCCAGCAGTTCGTCAGGGTACGGAAACACCATATATTTT; CDR3 protein: CASSSSGYGNTIYF
J gene: TRBJ2-7; CDR3 length: 19; D gene: TRBD2; V gene: TRBV5-1; clone size: NA; CDR3 DNA: TGCGCCAGCAGCTATGGCACCCGAGGTGCGGGAGGGAAGCCCTACGAGCAGTACTTC; CDR3 protein: CASSYGTRGAGGKPYEQYF
J gene: TRBJ1-5; CDR3 length: 16; D gene: NA; V gene: TRBV5-6; clone size: NA; CDR3 DNA: TGTGCCAGCAGCTTGGATGGGGGAGGGGGCAATCAGCCCCAGCATTTT; CDR3 protein: CASSLDGGGGNQPQHF
J gene: TRBJ1-5; CDR3 length: 14; D gene: TRBD1; V gene: TRBV7-9; clone size: few; CDR3 DNA: TGTGCCAGCAGCCCCGGGACAGGGAATCAGCCCCAGCATTTT; CDR3 protein: CASSPGTGNQPQHF
J gene: TRBJ1-2; CDR3 length: 14; D gene: TRBD1; V gene: TRBV3-1/TRBV3-2; clone size: NA; CDR3 DNA: TGTGCCAGCAGCCAGGAGGACAGGGAGTCTGGCTACACCTTC; CDR3 protein: CASSQEDRESGYTF
J gene: TRBJ2-1; CDR3 length: 15; D gene: TRBD2; V gene: TRBV14; clone size: NA; CDR3 DNA: TGTGCCAGCAGCCAATTTAGCGGGAGTTTCAATGAGCAGTTCTTC; CDR3 protein: CASSQFSGSFNEQFF
J gene: TRBJ2-3; CDR3 length: 15; D gene: TRBD1; V gene: TRBV5-1; clone size: NA; CDR3 DNA: TGCGCCAGCAGCAGGGGACAGGCAGACACAGATACGCAGTATTTT; CDR3 protein: CASSRGQADTDTQYF
J gene: TRBJ2-6; CDR3 length: 21; D gene: NA; V gene: TRBV4-1; clone size: NA; CDR3 DNA: TGCGCCAGCAGCCAGGGCCTCCTTCTCCGGGACAAAGATTCTGGGGCCAACGTCCTGACTTTC; CDR3 protein: CASSQGLLLRDKDSGANVLTF
J gene: TRBJ2-1; CDR3 length: 17; D gene: NA; V gene: TRBV6-1; clone size: NA; CDR3 DNA: TGTGCCAGCAGTGAAGTACTCGGGAGTAGCTCCTACAATGAGCAGTTCTTC; CDR3 protein: CASSEVLGSSSYNEQFF
J gene: TRBJ2-1; CDR3 length: 14; D gene: NA; V gene: TRBV4-1; clone size: NA; CDR3 DNA: TGCGCCAGCAGCCATCTGCAGCCGGGGAATGAGCAGTTCTTC; CDR3 protein: CASSHLQPGNEQFF
J gene: TRBJ2-1; CDR3 length: 14; D gene: TRBD2; V gene: TRBV14; clone size: NA; CDR3 DNA: TGTGCCAGCAGCCGAGCACTAGCGGGAGTTGAGCAGTTCTTC; CDR3 protein: CASSRALAGVEQFF
J gene: TRBJ1-1; CDR3 length: 16; D gene: NA; V gene: TRBV27; clone size: few; CDR3 DNA: TGTGCCAGCAGTCCGGGGGACGTCCTTCCGGACACTGAAGCTTTCTTT; CDR3 protein: CASSPGDVLPDTEAFF
J gene: TRBJ2-1; CDR3 length: 15; D gene: NA; V gene: TRBV2; clone size: few; CDR3 DNA: TGTGCCAGCAGAGGGGTGGGGGGCTCCTACAATGAGCAGTTCTTC; CDR3 protein: CASRGVGGSYNEQFF